This T cell receptor beta chain was recorded in a study of shared clonotypes between healthy human individuals. Points from the study as a whole: Even with large depth, rarefaction showed that sorted-subset sequencing was incomplete.

On this clone: Its specificity is unknown.

V lost 7 bases and J lost 2, with 11 bases in between. There are 13 residues in the CDR3. Germline V gene lookup returns CDR1 MNHEY and CDR2 SMNVEV (reference sequence). Profiling relied on immunoSEQ multiplex PCR, and the TCRdb table lists in-frame clones only, not all of them. The table includes approximately 1.9 million clones, 80% to 95% detected once. Positively selected for CCR7, the CD45RO-negative cells used as naive CD8 cells excluded terminally differentiated effector memory CD45RA+ cells. The source of this sequence is a man between 18 and 35 years old in good health. Some clones in this sample may be carry-over from other donors' samples. The sample taken for sequencing was naive CD8+ T cells from PBMCs. This rearrangement joins TRBV27 to TRBJ1-2; D ambiguous. This CDR3 is CASKLKENYGYTF. The CDR3 region has the DNA TGTGCCAGCAAGTTAAAGGAAAACTATGGCTACACCTTC.